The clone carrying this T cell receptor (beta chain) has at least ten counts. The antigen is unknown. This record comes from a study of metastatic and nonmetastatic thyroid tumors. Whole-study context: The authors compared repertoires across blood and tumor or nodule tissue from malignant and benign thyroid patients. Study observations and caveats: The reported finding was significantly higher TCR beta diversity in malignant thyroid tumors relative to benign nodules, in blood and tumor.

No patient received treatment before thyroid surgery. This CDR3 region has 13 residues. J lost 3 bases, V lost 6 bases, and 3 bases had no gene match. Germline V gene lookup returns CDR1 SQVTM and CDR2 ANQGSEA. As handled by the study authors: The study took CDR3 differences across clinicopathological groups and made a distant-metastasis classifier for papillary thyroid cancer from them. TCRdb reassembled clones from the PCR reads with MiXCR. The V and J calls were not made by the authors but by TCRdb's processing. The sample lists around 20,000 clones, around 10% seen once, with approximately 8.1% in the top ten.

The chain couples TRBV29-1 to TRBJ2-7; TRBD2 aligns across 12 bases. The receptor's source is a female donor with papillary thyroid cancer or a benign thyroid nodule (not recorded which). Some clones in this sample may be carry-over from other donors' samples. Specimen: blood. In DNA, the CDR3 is TGCAGCGTCGTACTAGCGGGAGGCTACGAGCAGTACTTC. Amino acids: CSVVLAGGYEQYF.